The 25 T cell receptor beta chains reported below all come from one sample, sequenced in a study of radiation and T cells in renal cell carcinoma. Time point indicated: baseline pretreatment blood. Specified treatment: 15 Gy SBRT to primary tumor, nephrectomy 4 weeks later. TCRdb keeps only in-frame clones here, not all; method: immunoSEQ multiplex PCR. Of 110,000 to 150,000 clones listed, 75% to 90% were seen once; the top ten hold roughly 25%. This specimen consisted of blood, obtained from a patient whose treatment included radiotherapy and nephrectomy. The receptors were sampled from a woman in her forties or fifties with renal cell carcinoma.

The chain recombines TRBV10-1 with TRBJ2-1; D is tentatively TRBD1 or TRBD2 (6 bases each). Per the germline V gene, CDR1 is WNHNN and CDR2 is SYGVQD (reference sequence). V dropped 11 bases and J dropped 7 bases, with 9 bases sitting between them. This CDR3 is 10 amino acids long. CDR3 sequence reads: CAGGGNEQFF. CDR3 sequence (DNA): TGCGCCGGAGGGGGGAATGAGCAGTTCTTC.

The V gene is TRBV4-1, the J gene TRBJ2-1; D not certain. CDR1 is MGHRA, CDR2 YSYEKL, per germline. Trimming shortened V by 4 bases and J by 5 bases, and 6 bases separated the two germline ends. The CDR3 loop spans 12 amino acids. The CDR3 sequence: CASSLRDNEQFF. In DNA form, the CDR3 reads TGCGCCAGCAGCCTCCGGGACAATGAGCAGTTCTTC.

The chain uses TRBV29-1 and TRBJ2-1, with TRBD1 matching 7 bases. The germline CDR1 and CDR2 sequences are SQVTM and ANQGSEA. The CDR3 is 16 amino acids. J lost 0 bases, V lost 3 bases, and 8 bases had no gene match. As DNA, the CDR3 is TGCAGCGTTGAGGGGGAGAGGGGGCACTCCTACAATGAGCAGTTCTTC. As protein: CSVEGERGHSYNEQFF.

DNA for the CDR3: TGTGCCAGCAGCCCAGGACAGGGAGGTCAGCCCCAGCATTTT. It codes for CASSPGQGGQPQHF. The chain combines TRBV9 with TRBJ1-5; 8 bases align to TRBD1. Unmatched junction bases numbered 6, after V lost 4 bases and J lost 6 bases. From germline, CDR1 is SGDLS and CDR2 YYNGEE. The CDR3 has 14 residues. Filled out from reference TRBV9 and TRBJ1-5, the complete variable domain reads DSGVTQTPKHLITATGQRVTLRCSPRSGDLSVYWYQQSLDQGLQFLIQYYNGEERAKGNILERFSAQQFPDLHSELNLSSLELGDSALYFCASSPGQGGQPQHFGDGTRLSIL.

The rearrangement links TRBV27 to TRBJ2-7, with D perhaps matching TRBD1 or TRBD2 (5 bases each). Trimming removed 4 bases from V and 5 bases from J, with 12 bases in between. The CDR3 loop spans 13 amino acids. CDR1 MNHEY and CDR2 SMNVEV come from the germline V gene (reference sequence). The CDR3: CASSSGVRDEQYF. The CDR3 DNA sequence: TGTGCCAGCAGTTCCGGGGTCAGGGACGAGCAGTACTTC.

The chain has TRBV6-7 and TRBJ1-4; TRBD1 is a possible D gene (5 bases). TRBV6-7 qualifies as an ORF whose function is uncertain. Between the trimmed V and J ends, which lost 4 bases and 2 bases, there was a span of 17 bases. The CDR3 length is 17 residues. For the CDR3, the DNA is TGTGCCAGCAGTTCCACAGGTCTTAACTCGACTAATGAAAAACTGTTTTTT. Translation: CASSSTGLNSTNEKLFF.

CDR3 amino acids: CASSVGGERETQYF. The DNA for the CDR3 is TGTGCCAGCAGCGTAGGCGGGGAAAGAGAGACCCAGTACTTC. The chain carries TRBV9 and TRBJ2-5; D might be TRBD2 (6 bases). The V end was cut by 0 bases, the J end by 4 bases, with 10 bases between. Germline V lookup: CDR1 SGDLS, CDR2 YYNGEE. This CDR3 is 14 amino acids long.

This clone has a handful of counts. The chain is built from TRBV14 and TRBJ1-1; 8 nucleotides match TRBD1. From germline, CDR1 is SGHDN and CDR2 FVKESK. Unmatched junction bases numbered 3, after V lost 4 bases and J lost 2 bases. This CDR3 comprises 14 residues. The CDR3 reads CASSPGTGNTEAFF. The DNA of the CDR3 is TGTGCCAGCAGCCCGGGGACAGGAAACACTGAAGCTTTCTTT. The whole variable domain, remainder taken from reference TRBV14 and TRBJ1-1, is EAGVTQFPSHSVIEKGQTVTLRCDPISGHDNLYWYRRVMGKEIKFLLHFVKESKQDESGMPNNRFLAERTGGTYSTLKVQPAELEDSGVYFCASSPGTGNTEAFFGQGTRLTVV.

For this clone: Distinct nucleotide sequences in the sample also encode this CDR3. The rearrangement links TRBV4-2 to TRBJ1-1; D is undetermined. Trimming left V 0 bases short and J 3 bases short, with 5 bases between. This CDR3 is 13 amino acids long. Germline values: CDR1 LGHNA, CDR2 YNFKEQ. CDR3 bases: TGTGCCAGCAGCCAAGACAGAGACACTGAAGCTTTCTTT. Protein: CASSQDRDTEAFF.

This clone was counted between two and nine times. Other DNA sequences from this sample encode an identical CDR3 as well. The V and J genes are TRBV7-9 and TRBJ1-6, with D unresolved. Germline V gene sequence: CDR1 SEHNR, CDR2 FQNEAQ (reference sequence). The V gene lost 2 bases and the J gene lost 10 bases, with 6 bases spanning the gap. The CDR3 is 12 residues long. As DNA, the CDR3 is TGTGCCAGCAGCTTATCCAACTCACCCCTCCACTTT. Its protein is CASSLSNSPLHF.

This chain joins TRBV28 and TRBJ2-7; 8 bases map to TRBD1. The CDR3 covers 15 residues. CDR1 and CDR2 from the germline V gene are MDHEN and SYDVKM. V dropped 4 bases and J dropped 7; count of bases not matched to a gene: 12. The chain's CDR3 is CASSSRDRRLPEQYF. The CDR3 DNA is TGTGCCAGCAGTTCCCGGGACAGGAGATTACCGGAGCAGTACTTC.

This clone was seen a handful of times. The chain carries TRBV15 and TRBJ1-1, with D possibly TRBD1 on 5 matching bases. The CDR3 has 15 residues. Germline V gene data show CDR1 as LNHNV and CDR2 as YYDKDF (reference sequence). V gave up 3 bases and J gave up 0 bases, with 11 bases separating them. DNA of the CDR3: TGTGCCACCAGCAGGGGGGGTTTGGTGAACACTGAAGCTTTCTTT. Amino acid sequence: CATSRGGLVNTEAFF.

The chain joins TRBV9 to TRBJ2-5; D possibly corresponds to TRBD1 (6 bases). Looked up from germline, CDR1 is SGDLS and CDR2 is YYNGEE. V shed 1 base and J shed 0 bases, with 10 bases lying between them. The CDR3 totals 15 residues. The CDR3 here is CASSVMGADQETQYF. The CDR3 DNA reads TGTGCCAGCAGCGTAATGGGGGCAGACCAAGAGACCCAGTACTTC.

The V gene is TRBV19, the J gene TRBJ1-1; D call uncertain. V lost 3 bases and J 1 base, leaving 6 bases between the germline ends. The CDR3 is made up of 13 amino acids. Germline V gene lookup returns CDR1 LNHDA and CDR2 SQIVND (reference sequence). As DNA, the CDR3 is TGTGCCAGTAGTATTTCCCGGAACACTGAAGCTTTCTTT. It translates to CASSISRNTEAFF.

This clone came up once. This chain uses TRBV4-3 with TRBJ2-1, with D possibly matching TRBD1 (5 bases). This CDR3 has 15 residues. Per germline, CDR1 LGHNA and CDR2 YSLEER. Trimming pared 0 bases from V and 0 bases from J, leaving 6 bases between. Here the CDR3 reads CASSQEQGSYNEQFF. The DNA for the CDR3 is TGCGCCAGCAGCCAAGAGCAGGGCTCCTACAATGAGCAGTTCTTC.

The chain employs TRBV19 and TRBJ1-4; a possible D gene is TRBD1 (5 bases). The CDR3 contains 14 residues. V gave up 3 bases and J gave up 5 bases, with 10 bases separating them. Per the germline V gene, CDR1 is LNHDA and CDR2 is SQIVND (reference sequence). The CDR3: CASSIGARNEKLFF. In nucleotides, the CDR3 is TGTGCCAGTAGTATTGGGGCCCGAAATGAAAAACTGTTTTTT.

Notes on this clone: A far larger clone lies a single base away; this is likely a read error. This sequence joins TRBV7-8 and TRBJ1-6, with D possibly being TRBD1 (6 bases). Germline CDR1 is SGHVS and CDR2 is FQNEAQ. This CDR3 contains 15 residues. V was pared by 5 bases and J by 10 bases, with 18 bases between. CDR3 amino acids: CASSPTGTRYSPLHF. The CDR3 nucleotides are TGTGCCAGCAGCCCGACCGGGACAAGGTACTCACCCCTCCACTTT.

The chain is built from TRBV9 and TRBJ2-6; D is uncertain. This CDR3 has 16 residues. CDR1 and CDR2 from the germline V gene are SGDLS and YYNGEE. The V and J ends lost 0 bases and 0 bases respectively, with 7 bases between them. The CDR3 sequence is CASSVGPNSGANVLTF. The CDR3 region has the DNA TGTGCCAGCAGCGTAGGGCCGAACTCTGGGGCCAACGTCCTGACTTTC. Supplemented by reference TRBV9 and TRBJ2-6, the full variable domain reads DSGVTQTPKHLITATGQRVTLRCSPRSGDLSVYWYQQSLDQGLQFLIQYYNGEERAKGNILERFSAQQFPDLHSELNLSSLELGDSALYFCASSVGPNSGANVLTFGAGSRLTVL.

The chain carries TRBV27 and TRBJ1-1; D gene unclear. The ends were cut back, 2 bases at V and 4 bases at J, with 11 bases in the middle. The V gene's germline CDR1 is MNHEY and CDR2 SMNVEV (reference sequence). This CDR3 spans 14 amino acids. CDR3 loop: CASSLREVGTEAFF. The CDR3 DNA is TGTGCCAGCAGTTTACGGGAGGTTGGCACTGAAGCTTTCTTT.

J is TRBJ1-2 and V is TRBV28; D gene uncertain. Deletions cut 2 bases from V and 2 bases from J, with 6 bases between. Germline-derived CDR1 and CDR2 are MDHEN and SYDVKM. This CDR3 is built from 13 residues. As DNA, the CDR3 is TGTGCCAGCAGTTTAGGATACAACTATGGCTACACCTTC. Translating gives CASSLGYNYGYTF.

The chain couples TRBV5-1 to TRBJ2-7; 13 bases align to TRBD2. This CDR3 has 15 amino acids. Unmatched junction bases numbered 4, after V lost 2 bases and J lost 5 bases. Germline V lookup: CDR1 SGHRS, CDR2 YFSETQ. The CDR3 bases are TGCGCCAGCAGCTTTGGACTAGCGGGGGAGGACGAGCAGTACTTC. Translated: CASSFGLAGEDEQYF.

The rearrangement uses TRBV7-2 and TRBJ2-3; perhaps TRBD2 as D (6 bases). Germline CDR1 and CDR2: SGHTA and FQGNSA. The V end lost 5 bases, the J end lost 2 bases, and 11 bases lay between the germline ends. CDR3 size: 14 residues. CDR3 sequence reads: CASSRRVDTDTQYF. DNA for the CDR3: TGTGCCAGCAGCCGGAGGGTAGACACAGATACGCAGTATTTT.

The CDR3 here is CASSSGRAANEKLFF. DNA of the CDR3: TGTGCCAGCAGCTCCGGGAGGGCAGCTAATGAAAAACTGTTTTTT. The rearrangement uses TRBV7-7 and TRBJ1-4, with D hard to call. Germline values: CDR1 SSHAT, CDR2 FNYEAQ (reference sequence). The V end lost 4 bases, the J end lost 3 bases, and 12 bases lay between the germline ends. This CDR3 is built from 15 residues. Based on the CDR3 plus reference TRBV7-7 and TRBJ1-4, the full variable domain is GAGVSQSPRYKVTKRGQDVTLRCDPISSHATLYWYQQALGQGPEFLTYFNYEAQPDKSGLPSDRFSAERPEGSISTLTIQRTEQRDSAMYRCASSSGRAANEKLFFGSGTQLSVL.

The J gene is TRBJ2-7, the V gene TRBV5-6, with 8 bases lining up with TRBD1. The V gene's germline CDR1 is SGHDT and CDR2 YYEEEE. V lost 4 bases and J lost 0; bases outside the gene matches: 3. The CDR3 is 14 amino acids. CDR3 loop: CASSRGQGSYEQYF. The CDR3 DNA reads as TGTGCCAGCAGCCGCGGACAGGGCTCCTACGAGCAGTACTTC. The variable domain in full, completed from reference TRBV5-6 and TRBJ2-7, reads DAGVTQSPTHLIKTRGQQVTLRCSPKSGHDTVSWYQQALGQGPQFIFQYYEEEERQRGNFPDRFSGHQFPNYSSELNVNALLLGDSALYLCASSRGQGSYEQYFGPGTRLTVT.

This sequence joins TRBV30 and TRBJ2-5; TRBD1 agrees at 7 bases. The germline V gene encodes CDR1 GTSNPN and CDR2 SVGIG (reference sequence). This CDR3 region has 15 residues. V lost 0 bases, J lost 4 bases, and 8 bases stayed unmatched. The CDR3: CAWSVRGRGGETQYF. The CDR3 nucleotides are TGTGCCTGGAGTGTAAGGGGGCGCGGAGGAGAGACCCAGTACTTC.